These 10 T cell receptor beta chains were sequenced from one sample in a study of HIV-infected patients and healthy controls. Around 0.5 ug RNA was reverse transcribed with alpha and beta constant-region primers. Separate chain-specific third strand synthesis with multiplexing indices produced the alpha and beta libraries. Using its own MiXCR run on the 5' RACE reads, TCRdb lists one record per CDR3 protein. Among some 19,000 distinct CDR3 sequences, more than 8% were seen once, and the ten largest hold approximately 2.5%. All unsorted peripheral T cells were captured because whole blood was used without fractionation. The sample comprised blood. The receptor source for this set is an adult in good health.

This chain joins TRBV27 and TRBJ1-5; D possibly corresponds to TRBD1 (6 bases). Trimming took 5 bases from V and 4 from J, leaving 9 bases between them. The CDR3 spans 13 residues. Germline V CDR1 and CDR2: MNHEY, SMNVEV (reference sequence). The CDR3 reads CASSLDRNQPQHF. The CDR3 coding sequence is TGTGCCAGCAGTCTAGACAGGAATCAGCCCCAGCATTTT.

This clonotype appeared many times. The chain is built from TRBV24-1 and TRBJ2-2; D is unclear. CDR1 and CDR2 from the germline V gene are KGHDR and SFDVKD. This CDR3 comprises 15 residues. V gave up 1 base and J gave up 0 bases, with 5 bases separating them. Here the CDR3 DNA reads TGTGCCACCAGTGATTTTCGGTCGAACACCGGGGAGCTGTTTTTT. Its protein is CATSDFRSNTGELFF.

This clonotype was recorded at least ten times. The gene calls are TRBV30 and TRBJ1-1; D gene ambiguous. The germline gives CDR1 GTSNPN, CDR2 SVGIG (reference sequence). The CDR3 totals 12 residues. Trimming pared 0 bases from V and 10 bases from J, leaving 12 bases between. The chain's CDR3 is CAWSVLLNAAFF. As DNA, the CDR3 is TGTGCCTGGAGTGTACTGTTGAATGCAGCTTTCTTT.

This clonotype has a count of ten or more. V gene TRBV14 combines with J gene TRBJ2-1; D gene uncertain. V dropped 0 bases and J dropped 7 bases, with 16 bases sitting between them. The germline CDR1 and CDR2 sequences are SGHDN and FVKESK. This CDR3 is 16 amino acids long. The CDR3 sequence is CASSQERVFPGNEQFF. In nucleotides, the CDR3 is TGTGCCAGCAGCCAAGAACGGGTCTTCCCTGGGAATGAGCAGTTCTTC.

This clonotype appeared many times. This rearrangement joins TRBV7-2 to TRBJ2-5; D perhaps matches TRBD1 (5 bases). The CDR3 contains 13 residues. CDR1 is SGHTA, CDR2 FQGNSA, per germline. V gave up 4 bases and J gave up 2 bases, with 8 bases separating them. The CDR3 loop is CASSSGQQETQYF. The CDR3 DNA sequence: TGTGCCAGCAGCTCAGGACAACAAGAGACCCAGTACTTC.

Written as DNA, the CDR3 is TGTGCCAGCAGCTTCGGGACAGACTCCTACGAGCAGTACTTC. This encodes CASSFGTDSYEQYF. This sequence joins TRBV5-5 and TRBJ2-7, with 7 positions matching TRBD1. The CDR3 is 14 residues long. Looked up from germline, CDR1 is SGHKS and CDR2 is YYEKEE (reference sequence). Trimming at V came to 2 bases and at J to 0 bases, leaving 2 bases not matched to a gene.

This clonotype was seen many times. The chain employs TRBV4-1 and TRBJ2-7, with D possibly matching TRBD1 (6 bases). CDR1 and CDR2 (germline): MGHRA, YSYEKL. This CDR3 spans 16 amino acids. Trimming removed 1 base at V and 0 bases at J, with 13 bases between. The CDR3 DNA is TGCGCCAGCAGCCAAGCCCCGGGACAACTCTCCTACGAGCAGTACTTC. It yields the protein CASSQAPGQLSYEQYF.

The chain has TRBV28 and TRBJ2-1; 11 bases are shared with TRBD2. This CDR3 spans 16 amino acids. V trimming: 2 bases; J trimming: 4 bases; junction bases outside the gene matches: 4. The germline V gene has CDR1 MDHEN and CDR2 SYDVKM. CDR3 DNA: TGTGCCAGCAGTTTAACTAGCGGGAGCATTTACAATGAGCAGTTCTTC. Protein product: CASSLTSGSIYNEQFF.

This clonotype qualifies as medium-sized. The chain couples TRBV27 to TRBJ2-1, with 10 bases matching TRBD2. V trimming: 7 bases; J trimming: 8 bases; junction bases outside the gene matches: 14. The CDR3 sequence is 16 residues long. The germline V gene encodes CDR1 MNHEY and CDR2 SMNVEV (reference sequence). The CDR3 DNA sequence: TGTGCCAGCACCAGTCTTTATAGCGGGGGGATCGATGAGCAGTTCTTC. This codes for CASTSLYSGGIDEQFF.

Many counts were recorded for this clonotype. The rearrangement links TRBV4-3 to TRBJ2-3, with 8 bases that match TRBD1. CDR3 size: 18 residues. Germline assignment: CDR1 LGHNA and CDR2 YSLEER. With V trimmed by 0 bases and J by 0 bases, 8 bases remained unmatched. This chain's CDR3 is CASSQEDRTGSSTDTQYF. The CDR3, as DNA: TGCGCCAGCAGCCAAGAGGATCGGACAGGGTCAAGCACAGATACGCAGTATTTT.